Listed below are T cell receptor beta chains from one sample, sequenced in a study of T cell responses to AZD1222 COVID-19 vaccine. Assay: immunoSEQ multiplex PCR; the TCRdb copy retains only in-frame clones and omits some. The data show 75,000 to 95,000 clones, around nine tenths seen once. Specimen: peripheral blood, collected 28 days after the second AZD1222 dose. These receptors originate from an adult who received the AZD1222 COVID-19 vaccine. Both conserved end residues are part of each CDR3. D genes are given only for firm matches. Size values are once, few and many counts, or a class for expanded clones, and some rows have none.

CDR3nt: TGTGCCAGCAGTCCGACGTCTTCGGGGACAGGGGGCGATGGCTACACCTTC
CDR3aa: CASSPTSSGTGGDGYTF
j_gene: TRBJ1-2
v_gene: TRBV27
d_gene: TRBD1
abundance: few

CDR3nt: TGTGCCTGGATGTCGCCCTCTGGGGCCAACGTCCTGACTTTC
CDR3aa: CAWMSPSGANVLTF
j_gene: TRBJ2-6
v_gene: TRBV30
d_gene: NA
abundance: few

CDR3nt: TGTGCCAGCAGCCCGGGACAGGTTAGCACAGATACGCAGTATTTT
CDR3aa: CASSPGQVSTDTQYF
j_gene: TRBJ2-3
v_gene: TRBV9
d_gene: TRBD1
abundance: NA

CDR3nt: TGTGCCAGCAGTACCGGACTAGCCTACGAGCAGTACTTC
CDR3aa: CASSTGLAYEQYF
j_gene: TRBJ2-7
v_gene: TRBV27
d_gene: TRBD2
abundance: NA

CDR3nt: TGTGCCTGGAGTGTCACGGGCCAGCCCCAGCATTTT
CDR3aa: CAWSVTGQPQHF
j_gene: TRBJ1-5
v_gene: TRBV30
d_gene: NA
abundance: NA

CDR3nt: TGCGCCAGCAGCACAGGGGGGCGATATGAAGCTTTCTTT
CDR3aa: CASSTGGRYEAFF
j_gene: TRBJ1-1
v_gene: TRBV10-2
d_gene: TRBD1
abundance: NA

CDR3nt: TGTGCCAGCAGCGATAGGGGGGGAGGACCTAGGGTGGCTGAAGCTTTCTTT
CDR3aa: CASSDRGGGPRVAEAFF
j_gene: TRBJ1-1
v_gene: TRBV7-3
d_gene: NA
abundance: few

CDR3nt: TGTGCCAGCAGCCAAGGGACAGGGGGCGAGCAGTACTTC
CDR3aa: CASSQGTGGEQYF
j_gene: TRBJ2-7
v_gene: TRBV3-1/TRBV3-2
d_gene: TRBD1
abundance: NA

CDR3nt: TGCGCCAGCAGCTTGGGGACAGGGGATCCGGGAAACACCATATATTTT
CDR3aa: CASSLGTGDPGNTIYF
j_gene: TRBJ1-3
v_gene: TRBV5-1
d_gene: TRBD1
abundance: NA

CDR3nt: TGTGCCAGCAGCGTAGGCGGTAGCGGGGGGGCTGGCTACAATGAGCAGTTCTTC
CDR3aa: CASSVGGSGGAGYNEQFF
j_gene: TRBJ2-1
v_gene: TRBV9
d_gene: TRBD2
abundance: NA

CDR3nt: TGTGCCAGCAGCTTACCCCTTTGGACCTACGAGCAGTACTTC
CDR3aa: CASSLPLWTYEQYF
j_gene: TRBJ2-7
v_gene: TRBV7-3
d_gene: NA
abundance: NA

CDR3nt: TGTGCCAGTAGTATTTTAACGGGGGACACAGATACGCAGTATTTT
CDR3aa: CASSILTGDTDTQYF
j_gene: TRBJ2-3
v_gene: TRBV19
d_gene: NA
abundance: NA

CDR3nt: TGCGCCAGCAGCCAACACGGACGGGGGGAGGCCGAGCAGTACTTC
CDR3aa: CASSQHGRGEAEQYF
j_gene: TRBJ2-7
v_gene: TRBV4-3
d_gene: TRBD2
abundance: NA

CDR3nt: TGTGCCAGCAGCGTAAACCCGGGACAGGGGTCCCCCTATGGCTACACCTTC
CDR3aa: CASSVNPGQGSPYGYTF
j_gene: TRBJ1-2
v_gene: TRBV9
d_gene: TRBD1
abundance: NA

CDR3nt: TGTGCCAGCAGCGAGCAAGGGGGGAAAAACAATGAGCAGTTCTTC
CDR3aa: CASSEQGGKNNEQFF
j_gene: TRBJ2-1
v_gene: TRBV21-1
d_gene: NA
abundance: NA

CDR3nt: TGTGCCAGCAGCCAAGAGGAGGGGACAGGGAGGTATAATTCACCCCTCCACTTT
CDR3aa: CASSQEEGTGRYNSPLHF
j_gene: TRBJ1-6
v_gene: TRBV3-1/TRBV3-2
d_gene: TRBD1
abundance: NA

CDR3nt: TGTGCTAGTGGTTCCTCATCTTACTATGGCTACACCTTC
CDR3aa: CASGSSSYYGYTF
j_gene: TRBJ1-2
v_gene: TRBV12-5
d_gene: NA
abundance: once

CDR3nt: TGTGCCAGCAGACGAACAGGGACTGAGCAGTTCTTC
CDR3aa: CASRRTGTEQFF
j_gene: TRBJ2-1
v_gene: TRBV6-5
d_gene: NA
abundance: NA

CDR3nt: TGCGCCAGCAGCTCCGAGCCAAGGGAAGAGACCCAGTACTTC
CDR3aa: CASSSEPREETQYF
j_gene: TRBJ2-5
v_gene: TRBV5-1
d_gene: NA
abundance: NA

CDR3nt: TGTGCCAGCAGCTCCCCGGGACCCTCGGAAGAGACCCAGTACTTC
CDR3aa: CASSSPGPSEETQYF
j_gene: TRBJ2-5
v_gene: TRBV7-9
d_gene: NA
abundance: NA

CDR3nt: TGTGCCAGCAGCTTAGGAGCGGGGGGAAAATACGAGCAGTACTTC
CDR3aa: CASSLGAGGKYEQYF
j_gene: TRBJ2-7
v_gene: TRBV7-2
d_gene: TRBD2
abundance: NA

CDR3nt: TGTGCCAGCAGTACGGCGATAACCCCCTATGGCTACACCTTC
CDR3aa: CASSTAITPYGYTF
j_gene: TRBJ1-2
v_gene: TRBV25-1
d_gene: NA
abundance: NA

CDR3nt: TGTGCCAGCAGTGAGGGGGAGGCCGGGGAGCTGTTTTTT
CDR3aa: CASSEGEAGELFF
j_gene: TRBJ2-2
v_gene: TRBV25-1
d_gene: NA
abundance: NA

CDR3nt: TGCAGCGTTGACTTCACAGATACGCAGTATTTT
CDR3aa: CSVDFTDTQYF
j_gene: TRBJ2-3
v_gene: TRBV29-1
d_gene: NA
abundance: NA

CDR3nt: TGTGCCAGCAGCTGGCCCCTAGCGGGGGGGCTTTCCTACAATGAGCAGTTCTTC
CDR3aa: CASSWPLAGGLSYNEQFF
j_gene: TRBJ2-1
v_gene: TRBV7-2
d_gene: TRBD2
abundance: NA

CDR3nt: TGCGCCAGCAGCCTCCCTAGCGGGGCACAAGAGACCCAGTACTTC
CDR3aa: CASSLPSGAQETQYF
j_gene: TRBJ2-5
v_gene: TRBV5-1
d_gene: TRBD2
abundance: NA

CDR3nt: TGCGCCAGCAGCCAAACACCGTTAGGGGTGTACGAGCAGTACTTC
CDR3aa: CASSQTPLGVYEQYF
j_gene: TRBJ2-7
v_gene: TRBV4-1
d_gene: NA
abundance: few

CDR3nt: TGTGCCAGCAGCTTAGTCGCGGGGGGGTACAATGAGCAGTTCTTC
CDR3aa: CASSLVAGGYNEQFF
j_gene: TRBJ2-1
v_gene: TRBV11-1
d_gene: TRBD2
abundance: once

CDR3nt: TGTGCCAGCAGCCCGACCGGGACTCCAAGCTCCTACAATGAGCAGTTCTTC
CDR3aa: CASSPTGTPSSYNEQFF
j_gene: TRBJ2-1
v_gene: TRBV5-6
d_gene: NA
abundance: NA

CDR3nt: TGCGCCAGCAGCTTGGCCGGACTAGCGGGCTACACAGATACGCAGTATTTT
CDR3aa: CASSLAGLAGYTDTQYF
j_gene: TRBJ2-3
v_gene: TRBV5-1
d_gene: TRBD2
abundance: NA

CDR3nt: TGTGCCAGCAGTTTAACATCGACAACCAACTATGGCTACACCTTC
CDR3aa: CASSLTSTTNYGYTF
j_gene: TRBJ1-2
v_gene: TRBV6-5
d_gene: NA
abundance: NA

CDR3nt: TGTGCCAGCGCAGCAGGACAGGGGCCCAAAGCTTTCTTT
CDR3aa: CASAAGQGPKAFF
j_gene: TRBJ1-1
v_gene: TRBV27
d_gene: TRBD1
abundance: NA

CDR3nt: TGTGCCAGCAGCTTGGGAGCTCGGGGTTCAAATCAGCCCCAGCATTTT
CDR3aa: CASSLGARGSNQPQHF
j_gene: TRBJ1-5
v_gene: TRBV5-5
d_gene: NA
abundance: few

CDR3nt: TGTGCCACCAGGACTACAGGGGGCAGAGGTGGCTACACCTTC
CDR3aa: CATRTTGGRGGYTF
j_gene: TRBJ1-2
v_gene: TRBV15
d_gene: TRBD1
abundance: once

CDR3nt: TGCAGTGCTAGTCAGAGACCTGTATCTGAAGCTTTCTTT
CDR3aa: CSASQRPVSEAFF
j_gene: TRBJ1-1
v_gene: TRBV20-1
d_gene: NA
abundance: NA

CDR3nt: TGTGCCAGTAGTATCGACAGGGAGGAGGGGAACTATGGCTACACCTTC
CDR3aa: CASSIDREEGNYGYTF
j_gene: TRBJ1-2
v_gene: TRBV19
d_gene: TRBD1
abundance: NA

CDR3nt: TGTGCCAGCAGCTTGGGTACCGGCAATCAGCCCCAGCATTTT
CDR3aa: CASSLGTGNQPQHF
j_gene: TRBJ1-5
v_gene: TRBV5-8
d_gene: NA
abundance: NA

CDR3nt: TGTGCCAGCAGCGCAAGGGACAGGGGGCACCTCTCTGGGGCCAACGTCCTGACTTTC
CDR3aa: CASSARDRGHLSGANVLTF
j_gene: TRBJ2-6
v_gene: TRBV9
d_gene: TRBD1
abundance: NA

CDR3nt: TGCGCCAGCAGGCTTCCCCTCGTGGGGAATACGAACTATGGCTACACCTTC
CDR3aa: CASRLPLVGNTNYGYTF
j_gene: TRBJ1-2
v_gene: TRBV5-1
d_gene: NA
abundance: NA

CDR3nt: TGCAGCGTTGGGTCTGAAGCTTTCTTT
CDR3aa: CSVGSEAFF
j_gene: TRBJ1-1
v_gene: TRBV29-1
d_gene: NA
abundance: NA

CDR3nt: TGTGCCGGGGGGGACGGGTACACTGAAGCTTTCTTT
CDR3aa: CAGGDGYTEAFF
j_gene: TRBJ1-1
v_gene: TRBV12-3/TRBV12-4
d_gene: NA
abundance: NA

CDR3nt: TGTGCCAGCAGTGGCAATTCAGGACAGGGGGCTGAAGCTTTCTTT
CDR3aa: CASSGNSGQGAEAFF
j_gene: TRBJ1-1
v_gene: TRBV6-4
d_gene: TRBD1
abundance: NA

CDR3nt: TGCGCCAGCAGCTTGAGGGCAGGCACTGAAGCTTTCTTT
CDR3aa: CASSLRAGTEAFF
j_gene: TRBJ1-1
v_gene: TRBV5-1
d_gene: NA
abundance: NA

CDR3nt: TGTGCCAGCAGCAAAATAGGCCCTTCTAATGAAAAACTGTTTTTT
CDR3aa: CASSKIGPSNEKLFF
j_gene: TRBJ1-4
v_gene: TRBV5-6
d_gene: NA
abundance: NA

CDR3nt: TGTGCCAGCAGCTTAGCCCCAACTAGCTGGGGCGACAATGAGCAGTTCTTC
CDR3aa: CASSLAPTSWGDNEQFF
j_gene: TRBJ2-1
v_gene: TRBV7-9
d_gene: NA
abundance: NA

CDR3nt: TGTGCCAGCAGGGAAGGGCTGGGGTTGCTGGCAGATACGCAGTATTTT
CDR3aa: CASREGLGLLADTQYF
j_gene: TRBJ2-3
v_gene: TRBV2
d_gene: NA
abundance: NA

CDR3nt: TGCGCCAGCAGCCAAGATGATCAGCGAACTAATGAAAAACTGTTTTTT
CDR3aa: CASSQDDQRTNEKLFF
j_gene: TRBJ1-4
v_gene: TRBV4-3
d_gene: NA
abundance: NA

CDR3nt: TGTGCCAGCAGCTTAGATAGGGACAGATACACAGATACGCAGTATTTT
CDR3aa: CASSLDRDRYTDTQYF
j_gene: TRBJ2-3
v_gene: TRBV11-2
d_gene: TRBD1
abundance: NA

CDR3nt: TGCGCCAGCAGCTGGATGACAGGAGTTAATGAAAAACTGTTTTTT
CDR3aa: CASSWMTGVNEKLFF
j_gene: TRBJ1-4
v_gene: TRBV5-1
d_gene: NA
abundance: NA

CDR3nt: TGTGCCAGCAGTGAAATTTCCCCACGATTCACAGATACGCAGTATTTT
CDR3aa: CASSEISPRFTDTQYF
j_gene: TRBJ2-3
v_gene: TRBV2
d_gene: NA
abundance: NA

CDR3nt: TGTGCCTGGGGTTTGTGGGGAGGTGAAAAACTGTTTTTT
CDR3aa: CAWGLWGGEKLFF
j_gene: TRBJ1-4
v_gene: TRBV30
d_gene: NA
abundance: NA

CDR3nt: TGTGCCAGCAGCTTTGGGGATGGCTACACCTTC
CDR3aa: CASSFGDGYTF
j_gene: TRBJ1-2
v_gene: TRBV7-9
d_gene: NA
abundance: NA